The source of this T cell receptor (beta chain) is a study of cytomegalovirus exposure and HLA in healthy donors (dated by TCRdb to about 2017). About the investigation overall: An earlier analysis of some 500 of the donors reported roughly 300 Gb of sequence data and 117 million unique TCR beta sequences from approximately 180 million T cells. Among the 398 genotyped donors, around 79% belonged to the genetic ancestry cluster associated with self-reported Caucasian donors. A separate validation cohort of roughly 130 different subjects was used in addition to the roughly 670-subject first cohort. Alongside the repertoire data, information on donor age, sex, ethnicity and CMV serostatus was compiled. In a later genetic analysis, genome-wide SNP genotypes for about three fifths of the 666 donors were used, and that subset was treated as a discovery cohort. Every repertoire in the discovery cohort had been generated on one and the same sequencing platform. An earlier analysis of roughly 600 of the donors used high-throughput TCR beta sequencing to judge whether each TCR beta V gene segment behaved as functional or pseudogenic. The T cell repertoires of several hundred subjects were profiled by immunosequencing and related to cytomegalovirus serostatus. Roughly 300 gigabases of sequencing data and roughly 80 million unique TCR sequences made up an early release that covered around 640 HLA-typed donors. Typing coverage differed by locus: A, B, C, DRB1 and DQB1 were typed in about 620-640 donors, DQA1 in roughly 510, DPA1 in nearly 610, and DPB1 in 400 to 490. Class I and class II HLA loci were covered by the typing at four-digit resolution. Rather than drawing on any new phenotypic data, the later analysis identified candidate immune exposures from TCR beta sequences and the way those sequences occurred across donors. The study aimed to test whether signatures of past pathogen exposure could be identified by cataloging public T cell receptors. A later analysis re-examined previously published TCR beta repertoires from 500 to 700 donors and added high-resolution HLA genotyping to investigate patterns of TCR occurrence. Four to six DR-DQ haplotypes were handled as single units for association and clustering, since linkage in the cohort was strong. The study combined high-throughput TCR immunosequencing, statistical association of individual TCRs with disease status, and machine learning to predict cytomegalovirus infection status. Among about 410 genotyped donors of the cohort, an average of approximately 200,000 unique TCR beta nucleotide sequences was sequenced per donor, of which 15% to 20% were non-productive.

The cohort was made up of hundreds of healthy bone marrow donors. At the time of sampling, all cohort members were nominally healthy, though unrecorded immune exposures were likely present. The donor was CMV seronegative and belonged to the group of 352 seronegative cohort members. Every donor gave a peripheral blood sample, and the peripheral blood mononuclear cells from that sample were used for TCR beta sequencing. The Qiagen DNeasy Blood Extraction Kit was used to extract genomic DNA from the blood cell samples. A word on this clone: The antigen it recognizes is unknown. No clone much larger than this one lies a single base away; base qualities are absent.

The library came from the immunoSEQ multiplex PCR assay. For the multiplex PCR, a mixture combining 60 forward primers for TCR Vbeta segments and 13 reverse primers for TCR Jbeta segments was used. A multiplex PCR assay on genomic DNA amplified the CDR3 region of rearranged TCR beta genes. On the Illumina HiSeq System, the amplified TCR beta libraries were sequenced as 87-base-pair reads. Per the original workflow: In a later analysis, roughly 80 million unique TCR beta chains were counted across the 690 or so repertoires, and roughly 11 million of these chains were shared by at least two donors. Raw reads were error-corrected and collapsed into unique sequences with a nearest-neighbor algorithm that merged closely related sequences to remove PCR and sequencing errors. CDR3 sequences were aligned to IMGT reference sequences to assign V, D and J gene segments. For a sequence to be retained, a match of at least six nucleotides was required to both a V gene segment and a J gene segment. Rearrangements were called productive when the CDR3 lacked stop codons and stayed in frame with V and J; all others were non-productive. CDR3 was defined by IMGT convention, running from the second conserved V-encoded cysteine to the conserved J-encoded phenylalanine. In an earlier analysis of 550 to 650 of the donors, sequences lacking an unambiguous match to a single V gene segment were excluded. An earlier analysis of a few hundred of the donors called V segments functional above 56.7% productive rearrangements and segregating when the between-donor standard deviation exceeded 5%. A statistical classification framework was built to diagnose cytomegalovirus status from the catalog of TCR beta chain sequences. In a later analysis, TCR nucleotide sequences were compared against IMGT/GENE-DB human TR gene sequences so that V and J genes could be assigned. In a later analysis, CDR3 sequences and most-parsimonious VDJ recombination scenarios were assigned using the TCRdist pipeline. In a later analysis, every TCR beta chain was defined by the combination of its CDR3 amino acid sequence and its V-gene family, and reads without a unique V-gene family were dropped. As a way to deal with suspected cross-contamination and a sequencing artifact, a later analysis dropped 450 to 700 nucleotide sequences that were highly shared and had low generation probability. In a later analysis, a clonal expansion index was calculated for each public chain from normalized within-repertoire ranks of inferred template counts. A later analysis computed generation probabilities with a VDJ recombination model fitted to out-of-frame rearrangements, and checked the results against IGoR. Hypergeometric tests were used in a later analysis to score TCR-TCR, TCR-HLA and TCR-CMV co-occurrence, with a repertoire-size bias correction applied to the TCR pairs. A later analysis estimated false discovery rates by permuting HLA or CMV assignments 20 times. In a later analysis, co-occurring TCRs were grouped using DBSCAN, and TCRdist sequence similarity was added for clustering within HLA-allele-positive subsets. Repertoires with fewer than 30,000 or more than 120,000 public chains, plus five repertoires with anomalous nucleotide sharing, were excluded from co-occurrence clustering. In its TCRdb copy, this immuneACCESS table keeps in-frame sequences only and misses some clones. Where compared with another copy, unresolved V genes explain less than half of these, and the others have no known cause. V, J and clone size are those of that table, while D and trimming were read from the DNA. The sample records 65,000 to 100,000 clones, over 75% of which are singletons. The ten most abundant clones make up around 6% of the sample.

Results the study describes overall, beyond this receptor: The presence/absence analyses assumed that sequencing depth was roughly uniform across donors, and that assumption may not be true. The only immune exposure information available for the cohort was CMV serostatus. A further reported finding was that TCR beta sequences accurately predicted the HLA-A and HLA-B alleles for most subjects in the first cohort. This cohort had only TCR beta chains sequenced, and the lack of alpha or paired-chain data limited which features could be detected. Because some donors lacked HLA typing at each locus, the association tests relied only on the typed subset. According to a later analysis, parvovirus B19, influenza, CMV and Epstein-Barr virus appeared linked to several top co-occurrence clusters. Because counts were too low, 15 to 20 rarely observed V segments, including chromosome 9 orphons, were excluded from the earlier analysis of around 640 of the donors. In both the original and validation cohorts, the classifier was reported to diagnose cytomegalovirus status with high specificity and sensitivity. A later analysis found that HLA-associated TCR beta chains were more clonally expanded and had lower generation probabilities than equally common non-associated chains. Correlated functional status among segregating V segments might reflect linkage disequilibrium, but an unknown experimental factor could not be ruled out. The study listed 150 to 200 TCR beta chains as associated with cytomegalovirus. The authors suggested that the approach could potentially be extended to other disease states and immunological phenotypes. In a later genetic analysis, fewer N-insertions in productive TCRs were reported among donors in an Asian-associated ancestry cluster than the roughly 700-donor mean. Most TCR sequences were seen in very few donors, while some public TCRs were found in many individuals. When HLA alleles, especially DR and DQ, strongly co-occurred, TCR associations were difficult to assign to individual alleles. In a later analysis, 15,000 to 20,000 TCR beta sequences were associated with specific HLA alleles at a false discovery rate of 0.05. Three of the identified cytomegalovirus-associated TCR beta chains were confirmed in vitro to be specific for cytomegalovirus antigens. Most CMV-associated TCR beta chains appeared to be HLA-restricted in a later analysis, and the HLA associations seemed to be driven largely by CMV exposure. A cluster of highly shared sequence variants was judged likely to represent a technical artifact of the sequencing pipeline. Broadly in line with IMGT annotations, most TCR beta V segments showed up in productive rearrangements about 87% or about 30% of the time in an earlier analysis of several hundred of the donors. An association between a missense DCLRE1C variant and V-gene and J-gene trimming of TCR beta chains was found in a later genetic analysis and replicated in an independent cohort. In a later analysis, the rate of TCR association differed among HLA loci, with DRB1 alleles having the most associated TCRs and HLA-C alleles having the fewest.

The TCR was taken from a female donor in good health and CMV-seronegative. Sequencing was done on a sample of PBMCs.

The sequenced DNA is TGTGCCAGCACTTCGTGGGGCCGGGAGCTGTTTTTT. Its protein reads: CASTSWGRELFF. The rearrangement joined TRBV6-5 to TRBJ2-2, and perhaps TRBD1 as D gene, on 5 matching bases. Spanning cysteine to phenylalanine, the CDR3 consists of 12 amino acids. Kept here is only the CDR3 DNA, which spans 36 bases and is read in frame from base 1. The germline ends are 12 bases apart after V is trimmed by 7 bases and J by 9 bases. CDR1 is given as MNHEY and CDR2 as SVGAGI, both from the germline V gene.